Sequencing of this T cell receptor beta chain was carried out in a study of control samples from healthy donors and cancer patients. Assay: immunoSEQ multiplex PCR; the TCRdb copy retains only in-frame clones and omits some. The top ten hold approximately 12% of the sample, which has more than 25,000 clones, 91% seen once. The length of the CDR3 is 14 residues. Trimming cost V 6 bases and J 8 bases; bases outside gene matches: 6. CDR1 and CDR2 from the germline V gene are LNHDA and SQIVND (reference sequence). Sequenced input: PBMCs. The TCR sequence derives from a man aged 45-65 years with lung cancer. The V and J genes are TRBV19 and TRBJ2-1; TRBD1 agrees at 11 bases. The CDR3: CASSGDRGVYEQFF. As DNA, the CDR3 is TGTGCCAGTAGCGGGGACAGGGGGGTCTATGAGCAGTTCTTC.